Listed below are T cell receptor beta chains from one sample, sequenced in a study of blood T cell repertoires in COVID-19. The protocol was immunoSEQ multiplex PCR, while the TCRdb copy is restricted to in-frame clones and leaves out a portion. This table holds some 290,000 clones, around 92% found once. Sequenced material: PBMCs or T cells enriched from blood (not recorded which). The receptor source for this set is a woman aged 25 to 45 who had recovered from COVID-19. The CDR3 runs from the conserved cysteine through the conserved F or W. Fields, in order: clone size, J gene, D gene, V gene, CDR3 DNA, CDR3 protein. The D gene is left open where the match is weak. The listing skips clone size in some rows; elsewhere it reads once, few, many or a size class.

>NA|TRBJ1-5|NA|TRBV10-3
TGTGCCATCAGTGATAGTGACAGCAGCAATAGCAATCAGCCCCAGCATTTT
CAISDSDSSNSNQPQHF
>NA|TRBJ2-1|TRBD2|TRBV27
TGTGCCAGCAGTGGGACTAGCGGCTACAATGAGCAGTTCTTC
CASSGTSGYNEQFF
>NA|TRBJ2-3|TRBD2|TRBV13
TGTGCCAGCAGCGCAAGACCTAGCGGGAGTGTCACAGATACGCAGTATTTT
CASSARPSGSVTDTQYF
>NA|TRBJ2-1|TRBD1|TRBV11-3
TGTGCCAGCAGCTCATTGACCGGGACAGCTTATTACAATGAGCAGTTCTTC
CASSSLTGTAYYNEQFF
>NA|TRBJ2-7|TRBD1|TRBV6-5
TGTGCCAGCAGTTACCGGGACAGGGGGCAGGAGCAGTACTTC
CASSYRDRGQEQYF
>NA|TRBJ1-1|TRBD1|TRBV5-1
TGCGCCAGCAGCTTCGGACAGGGGCAGGAAGCTTTCTTT
CASSFGQGQEAFF
>NA|TRBJ1-1|TRBD1|TRBV29-1
TGCAGCACGGGGGAGGGGGCTTTTGGCACTGAAGCTTTCTTT
CSTGEGAFGTEAFF
>few|TRBJ2-7|TRBD1|TRBV7-9
TGTGCCAGCAGCTTAGGGTACCGGGACAGGAGCTCCTACGAGCAGTACTTC
CASSLGYRDRSSYEQYF
>NA|TRBJ1-4|TRBD1|TRBV15
TGTGCCACCAGCAGAGATCTGACAGGGAGCAATGAAAAACTGTTTTTT
CATSRDLTGSNEKLFF
>NA|TRBJ2-2|TRBD2|TRBV5-1
TGCGCCAGCAGGCGGGAGTATCTGAACACCGGGGAGCTGTTTTTT
CASRREYLNTGELFF
>NA|TRBJ2-1|TRBD2|TRBV30
TGTGCCTGGATCCAGGTACGCGCTAGCGGGAGTAACAATGAGCAGTTCTTC
CAWIQVRASGSNNEQFF
>NA|TRBJ2-2|TRBD2|TRBV3-1/TRBV3-2
TGTGCCAGCAGCCAAGAGGGGGCGAGGTTTGTAGCGGGGTACACCGGGGAGCTGTTTTTT
CASSQEGARFVAGYTGELFF
>NA|TRBJ2-5|NA|TRBV5-1
TGCGCCAGCAGCTTGACGGTCGAGGCCCAGTACTTC
CASSLTVEAQYF
>few|TRBJ1-4|NA|TRBV15
TGTGCCACCAGCAGAGGGGGACTTCCGATGGAGGAAAAACTGTTTTTT
CATSRGGLPMEEKLFF
>NA|TRBJ1-1|TRBD1|TRBV11-2
TGTGCCAGCAGCTTAAGTGGAGGGACAGGGGGTGAAGCTTTCTTT
CASSLSGGTGGEAFF
>NA|TRBJ2-6|NA|TRBV11-2
TGTGCCAGCAGCAGGGGCAACTCTGGGGCCAACGTCCTGACTTTC
CASSRGNSGANVLTF
>once|TRBJ2-3|TRBD1|TRBV12-3/TRBV12-4
TGTGCCAGCAGCCCGACAGGGGGGGTTTCACAGTATTTT
CASSPTGGVSQYF
>NA|TRBJ2-7|TRBD1|TRBV7-9
TGTGCCAGCAGCTCAGGGGACAGGGTACGAGAGCAGTACTTC
CASSSGDRVREQYF
>once|TRBJ2-7|NA|TRBV7-2
TGTGCCAGCAGCAAGATGTCGGGGGACGAGCAGTACTTC
CASSKMSGDEQYF
>NA|TRBJ1-1|TRBD1|TRBV28
TGTGCCAGCAGTCAACAGGGGACTGAAGCTTTCTTT
CASSQQGTEAFF
>NA|TRBJ2-3|TRBD2|TRBV6-4
TGTGCCAGCAGCCCCACAGCGGGAAGCACAGATACGCAGTATTTT
CASSPTAGSTDTQYF
>NA|TRBJ1-2|TRBD1|TRBV18
TGTGCCAGCTCACCCCCGGGACAGATGGTCTATGGCTACACCTTC
CASSPPGQMVYGYTF
>NA|TRBJ1-2|NA|TRBV10-3
TGTGCCATCAATCCCGATGGGCGGTCAGGGGGCTACACCTTC
CAINPDGRSGGYTF
>NA|TRBJ2-5|TRBD1|TRBV19
TGTGCCAGTAGTAGAAACAGGGGCCAAGAGACCCAGTACTTC
CASSRNRGQETQYF
>NA|TRBJ1-4|NA|TRBV21-1
TGTGCCAGCAGCAAAGCGTTACTAGGTCGGGATGAAAAACTGTTTTTT
CASSKALLGRDEKLFF
>NA|TRBJ1-2|TRBD1|TRBV6-5
TGTGCCAGCAGTTACTCGGGACAGGGCGATAACTATGGCTACACCTTC
CASSYSGQGDNYGYTF
>NA|TRBJ2-1|TRBD2|TRBV11-2
TGTGCCAGCAGCCATGCCGGGACTAGCGTAGACAATGAGCAGTTCTTC
CASSHAGTSVDNEQFF
>NA|TRBJ2-7|NA|TRBV12-3/TRBV12-4
TGTGCCAGCAGCAGACAGGTATCCAACGAGCAGTACTTC
CASSRQVSNEQYF
>NA|TRBJ2-1|TRBD2|TRBV5-6
TGTGCCAGCAGCTTCGGACTAGCGGGAGCGGGAGGGGAGCAGTTCTTC
CASSFGLAGAGGEQFF
>NA|TRBJ1-4|NA|TRBV19
TGTGCCAGTACTCAACTAGACGGTGAAAAACTGTTTTTT
CASTQLDGEKLFF
>few|TRBJ2-2|NA|TRBV11-2
TGTGCCAGCAGCCCCCGGCAGGCGAACACCGGGGAGCTGTTTTTT
CASSPRQANTGELFF
>once|TRBJ2-3|TRBD1|TRBV5-1
TGCGCCAGCAACCAGGACAGGGGCACAGATACGCAGTATTTT
CASNQDRGTDTQYF
>once|TRBJ2-7|TRBD2|TRBV4-1
TGCGCCAGCAGCCAAGACAGTTCGCGGGGGGCCTACGAGCAGTACTTC
CASSQDSSRGAYEQYF
>once|TRBJ1-4|TRBD1|TRBV25-1
TGTGCCAGCAGCCGCGGGGACAGGGAAAAACTGTTTTTT
CASSRGDREKLFF
>once|TRBJ2-5|NA|TRBV9
TGTGCCAGCAGCGTAGCTCTAGCTGGACAAGAGACCCAGTACTTC
CASSVALAGQETQYF
>NA|TRBJ2-1|TRBD2|TRBV7-2
TGTGCCAGCAGTCATTACAGGACTAGCGGGGAATACAATGAGCAGTTCTTC
CASSHYRTSGEYNEQFF
>NA|TRBJ2-3|TRBD1|TRBV18
TGTGCCAGCTCACCACTGGGACAGGAGTTCACAGATACGCAGTATTTT
CASSPLGQEFTDTQYF
>NA|TRBJ2-3|NA|TRBV3-1/TRBV3-2
TGTGCCAGCAGCCAAGTCAGGACTCCCCGACGCACAGATACGCAGTATTTT
CASSQVRTPRRTDTQYF
>NA|TRBJ1-2|NA|TRBV19
TGTGCCAGTGCGGTTGAGCGTGGCTACACCTTC
CASAVERGYTF
>NA|TRBJ1-1|NA|TRBV27
TGTGCCAGCAGTACCGGGACAAACTTTATAGAAACTGAAGCTTTCTTT
CASSTGTNFIETEAFF
>NA|TRBJ2-5|TRBD1|TRBV11-2
TGTGCCAGCAGACATAACCCGACAGGGCTCCAAGAGACCCAGTACTTC
CASRHNPTGLQETQYF
>NA|TRBJ2-2|TRBD2|TRBV7-6
TGTGCCAGCAGCCATGGGGGACTAGCGGGACGAGGGGACACCGGGGAGCTGTTTTTT
CASSHGGLAGRGDTGELFF
>NA|TRBJ2-7|TRBD2|TRBV27
TGTGCCAGCAGTTTAAAGTCCCTAGCGGGAGTTTACGAGCAGTACTTC
CASSLKSLAGVYEQYF
>NA|TRBJ2-1|TRBD1|TRBV27
TGTGCCAGCAAACTCCCAGGGGGCGGAGGGCAGTTCTTC
CASKLPGGGGQFF
>NA|TRBJ2-1|NA|TRBV10-3
TGTGCCATCAGTGAGGTGGCGGGTTTCTACAATGAGCAGTTCTTC
CAISEVAGFYNEQFF
>NA|TRBJ1-5|TRBD1|TRBV18
TGTGCCAGCTCACCCGGACAGGGAGACAATCAGCCCCAGCATTTT
CASSPGQGDNQPQHF
>NA|TRBJ2-3|TRBD2|TRBV4-1
TGCGCCAGCAGCCAGCCGGGACTAGCGGGAGGGCACAGCACAGATACGCAGTATTTT
CASSQPGLAGGHSTDTQYF
>NA|TRBJ2-2|NA|TRBV10-3
TGTGCCATAACCGGACAGAACACCGGGGAGCTGTTTTTT
CAITGQNTGELFF